This T cell receptor beta chain was captured by sequencing in a study of Ad26.COV2.S vaccination and SARS-CoV-2 variants. This CDR3 has 14 residues. Trimming removed 1 base at V and 2 bases at J, with 7 bases between. Germline CDR1 reads SGHTA; CDR2 reads FQGTGA. TCRdb's table, derived via immunoSEQ multiplex PCR, lists solely in-frame clones and lacks some. The data show around 400,000 clones, around 91% seen once. Treatment indicated: some 20 received Ad26.COV2.S at low or high dose, single or two shots; 5 received placebo; per-sample allocation not given. Material that was analyzed had been drawn on day 63 after the first vaccine or placebo injection. Of note for this clone: Its target is unknown.

General study findings and limits: Higher spike-specific TCR breadth was found in vaccine recipients than in placebo recipients. With respect to non-spike TCR breadth, vaccine and placebo recipients were similar.

This receptor was obtained from a person aged 18-60 years who received the Ad26.COV2.S COVID-19 vaccine or a placebo. The V call is TRBV7-3, the J call TRBJ2-3; tentative D call: TRBD2 (6 bases). The specimen comprised peripheral blood, sampled in a trial of Ad26.COV2.S vaccine versus placebo. Written as DNA, the CDR3 is TGTGCCAGCAGCTTAAGCGGGGTCACAGATACGCAGTATTTT. Its protein is CASSLSGVTDTQYF.